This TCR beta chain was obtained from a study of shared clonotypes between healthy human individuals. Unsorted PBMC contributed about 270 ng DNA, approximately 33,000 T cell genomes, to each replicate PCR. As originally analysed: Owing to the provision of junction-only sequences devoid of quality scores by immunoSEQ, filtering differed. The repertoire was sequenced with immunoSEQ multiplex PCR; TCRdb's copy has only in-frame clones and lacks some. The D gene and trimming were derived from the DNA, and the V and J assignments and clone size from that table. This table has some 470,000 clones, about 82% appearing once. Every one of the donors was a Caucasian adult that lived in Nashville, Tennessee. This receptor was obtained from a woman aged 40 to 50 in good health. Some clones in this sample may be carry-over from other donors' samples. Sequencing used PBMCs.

CDR3 sequence (DNA): TGTGCCAGCAGTGCCGAGGGAATGGAAGGGTCACCCCTCCACTTT. It encodes CASSAEGMEGSPLHF. V gene TRBV2 combines with J gene TRBJ1-6; D is unresolved. The CDR3 consists of 15 residues. Trimming cost V 4 bases and J 10 bases, with 17 bases left between them. The germline V gene encodes CDR1 SNHLY and CDR2 FYNNEI.